This entry lists 25 T cell receptor beta chains sequenced from one sample in a study of cytomegalovirus exposure and HLA in healthy donors. Primers: 60 Vbeta forward and 13 Jbeta reverse. TCRdb keeps only in-frame clones here, not all; method: immunoSEQ multiplex PCR. The sample includes approximately 150,000 clones, over 60% seen only once; the top ten take around an eighth. The sample consisted of PBMCs. The source of these receptors is a man in his forties or fifties in good health and CMV-seropositive.

Of note for this clone: Its ends do not fully match the called genes, so a read error is possible. The chain joins TRBV7-9 to TRBJ1-2; no clear D. The CDR3 is 15 residues long. From germline, CDR1 is SEHNR and CDR2 FQNEAQ (reference sequence). CDR3 region: CSSSLDSSVNYGYTF. Written as DNA, the CDR3 is TGTTCCAGCAGCTTAGATAGTTCGGTAAACTATGGCTACACCTTC. The variable domain in full, completed from reference TRBV7-9 and TRBJ1-2, reads DTGVSQNPRHKITKRGQNVTFRCDPISEHNRLYWYRQTLGQGPEFLTYFQNEAQLEKSRLLSDRFSAERPKGSFSTLEIQRTEQGDSAMYLCSSSLDSSVNYGYTFGSGTRLTVV.

V usage is TRBV7-2 and J usage is TRBJ2-5, with a possible D match to TRBD1 (5 bases). Per the germline V gene, CDR1 is SGHTA and CDR2 is FQGNSA. The germline V and J ends were trimmed by 3 bases and 1 base, with 6 bases remaining between them. The CDR3 consists of 13 residues. CDR3 residues: CASSLGPQETQYF. The DNA for the CDR3 is TGTGCCAGCAGCTTGGGGCCCCAAGAGACCCAGTACTTC.

The rearrangement uses TRBV28 and TRBJ2-2; no reliable D call. Deletions cut 3 bases from V and 8 bases from J, with 10 bases between. CDR1 and CDR2 from the germline V gene are MDHEN and SYDVKM. The CDR3 contains 13 residues. CDR3 DNA sequence: TGTGCCAGCAGTTTTCAGTCGACTGGGGAGCTGTTTTTT. Translating gives CASSFQSTGELFF.

The J gene is TRBJ2-2, the V gene TRBV5-1; tentative D call: TRBD1 (7 bases). Germline V gene lookup returns CDR1 SGHRS and CDR2 YFSETQ. This CDR3 has 15 amino acids. V was shortened by 4 bases and J by 6 bases, with 16 bases between the two germline ends. CDR3 protein: CASSATQGGSGELFF. The CDR3 DNA reads as TGCGCCAGCAGCGCCACCCAGGGGGGTTCCGGGGAGCTGTTTTTT.

The V and J genes are TRBV7-2 and TRBJ2-3; 8 nucleotides match TRBD2. CDR3 length: 19 residues. J lost 5 bases, V lost 0 bases, and 16 bases had no gene match. The germline V gene encodes CDR1 SGHTA and CDR2 FQGNSA. This CDR3 reads CASSLAYSGSSVFGDTQYF. As DNA, the CDR3 is TGTGCCAGCAGCTTAGCTTACAGCGGGAGCTCGGTTTTTGGAGATACGCAGTATTTT.

A few counts support this clone. This chain links TRBV15 with TRBJ2-3; 7 bases line up with TRBD2. Germline-derived CDR1 and CDR2 are LNHNV and YYDKDF (reference sequence). V lost 1 base to trimming and J lost 0 bases; unmatched junction nucleotides: 10. The CDR3 has 18 residues. The chain's CDR3 is CATSRALGERGSTDTQYF. For the CDR3, the DNA is TGTGCCACCAGCAGAGCTTTAGGGGAGCGGGGTAGCACAGATACGCAGTATTTT.

This clone is classed as medium-sized. The chain uses TRBV6-1 and TRBJ2-7, with 8 bases lining up with TRBD1. Looked up from germline, CDR1 is MNHNS and CDR2 is SASEGT. After removal of 8 bases from V and 5 bases from J, the junction contained 8 bases not matched to a gene. The CDR3 is 13 amino acids. In DNA form, the CDR3 reads TGTGCCAGCCAGGGACAGGTGGAAAACGAGCAGTACTTC. It is translated as CASQGQVENEQYF.

The chain links TRBV2 to TRBJ1-3; D gene unclear. The CDR3 is 13 residues long. Per germline, CDR1 SNHLY and CDR2 FYNNEI. V lost 2 bases, J lost 7 bases, and 9 bases lay in between. DNA of the CDR3: TGTGCCAGCAGTGAATCCCCGGGGAACACCATATATTTT. Translated: CASSESPGNTIYF.

The V call is TRBV5-4, the J call TRBJ2-1; 7 nucleotides align to TRBD1. The CDR3 has 15 residues. Germline CDR1 SGHNT, CDR2 YYREEE (reference sequence). V was clipped by 1 base and J by 2 bases; unmatched bases: 3. The DNA for the CDR3 is TGTGCCAGCAGCTTGCGGCAGGGGGCCTACAATGAGCAGTTCTTC. Translating gives CASSLRQGAYNEQFF. Supplemented by reference TRBV5-4 and TRBJ2-1, the full variable domain reads ETGVTQSPTHLIKTRGQQVTLRCSSQSGHNTVSWYQQALGQGPQFIFQYYREEENGRGNFPPRFSGLQFPNYSSELNVNALELDDSALYLCASSLRQGAYNEQFFGPGTRLTVL.

This clone showed up just a few times. This rearrangement joins TRBV30 to TRBJ2-3, with 9 positions matching TRBD2. Germline CDR1 and CDR2: GTSNPN and SVGIG (reference sequence). This CDR3 has 15 amino acids. Trimming removed 4 bases from V and 2 bases from J; junction bases left unmatched: 7. CDR3 bases: TGTGCCTGGAAGGGGCGGGGGGGCTCCACAGATACGCAGTATTTT. Amino acid sequence: CAWKGRGGSTDTQYF.

The V gene is TRBV19, the J gene TRBJ2-3, with a weak D call TRBD1 (5 bases). Germline V CDR1 and CDR2: LNHDA, SQIVND (reference sequence). The V and J ends lost 2 bases and 4 bases respectively, with 16 bases between them. The CDR3 is 16 amino acids. CDR3 amino acids: CASSISPQRGADTQYF. CDR3 nucleotide sequence: TGTGCCAGTAGTATAAGCCCTCAAAGGGGCGCAGATACGCAGTATTTT. The whole variable domain, remainder taken from reference TRBV19 and TRBJ2-3, is DGGITQSPKYLFRKEGQNVTLSCEQNLNHDAMYWYRQDPGQGLRLIYYSQIVNDFQKGDIAEGYSVSREKKESFPLTVTSAQKNPTAFYLCASSISPQRGADTQYFGPGTRLTVL.

This chain joins TRBV10-3 and TRBJ2-1; 10 positions match TRBD2. The V gene's germline CDR1 is ENHRY and CDR2 SYGVKD. This CDR3 contains 15 residues. V shed 5 bases, J shed 2 bases, and the junction held 3 bases outside the gene matches. CDR3 sequence (DNA): TGTGCCATCAGTTCCGGGACTAGCGCCTACAATGAGCAGTTCTTC. Translating gives CAISSGTSAYNEQFF.

The CDR3 protein is CASSSRYGYTF. For the CDR3, the DNA is TGTGCCAGCTCATCGAGGTATGGCTACACCTTC. This sequence joins TRBV18 and TRBJ1-2; unclear D gene. There are 11 residues in the CDR3. From germline, CDR1 is KGHSH and CDR2 LQKENI. V was cut by 5 bases and J by 5 bases, with 6 bases left in between.

In DNA form, the CDR3 reads TGTGCCAGCAGCTTAGTATTGGGACTAGCGAACGAGCAGTACTTC. It yields the protein CASSLVLGLANEQYF. The chain combines TRBV7-9 with TRBJ2-7, with 10 bases that match TRBD2. J lost 5 bases, V lost 1 base, and 5 bases had no gene match. Germline CDR1 SEHNR, CDR2 FQNEAQ (reference sequence). The CDR3 consists of 15 residues.

The V and J genes are TRBV2 and TRBJ2-7, with a tentative D call TRBD2 (6 bases). The CDR3 contains 16 residues. Germline CDR1 SNHLY, CDR2 FYNNEI. The V gene lost 6 bases and the J gene lost 1 base, with 19 bases spanning the gap. This CDR3 reads CASRLMGGAGSYEQYF. CDR3 nucleotide sequence: TGTGCCAGCAGACTAATGGGCGGGGCTGGGTCCTACGAGCAGTACTTC.

The chain has TRBV9 and TRBJ1-3; no clear D. V lost 6 bases and J lost 9, with 16 bases in between. CDR1 is SGDLS, CDR2 YYNGEE, per germline. This CDR3 is 13 amino acids long. The CDR3 nucleotides are TGTGCCAGCACTGGCATTCAACGTGGCACCATATATTTT. It is translated as CASTGIQRGTIYF.

The chain has TRBV6-1 and TRBJ1-5, with D unresolved. Per germline, CDR1 MNHNS and CDR2 SASEGT. The CDR3 totals 13 residues. V lost 7 bases to trimming and J lost 0 bases, with 7 bases between them. The CDR3 region is CASTESSNQPQHF. Written as DNA, the CDR3 is TGTGCCAGCACCGAGTCTAGCAATCAGCCCCAGCATTTT.

The chain joins TRBV27 to TRBJ1-1, with 7 bases fitting TRBD1. The germline gives CDR1 MNHEY, CDR2 SMNVEV (reference sequence). The CDR3 consists of 14 residues. After removal of 3 bases from V and 3 bases from J, the junction contained 4 bases not matched to a gene. DNA of the CDR3: TGTGCCAGCAGTTTCAAGGGGGCCCACACTGAAGCTTTCTTT. It is translated as CASSFKGAHTEAFF.

V gene TRBV11-2 combines with J gene TRBJ1-2, with D perhaps matching TRBD1 (5 bases). V lost 5 bases to trimming and J lost 4 bases, with 14 bases between them. The V gene's germline CDR1 is SGHAT and CDR2 FQNNGV. This CDR3 has 14 amino acids. The CDR3 bases are TGTGCCAGCAGCGCCCGGGGGGGTGTCTATGGCTACACCTTC. Translation: CASSARGGVYGYTF.

The chain has TRBV7-2 and TRBJ2-1; 8 nucleotides align to TRBD1. This CDR3 region has 12 residues. CDR1 SGHTA and CDR2 FQGNSA come from the germline V gene. The junction had 4 bases not matched to a gene; V was cut back by 6 bases and J by 9 bases. This CDR3 reads CASSIQGGEQFF. In DNA form, the CDR3 reads TGTGCCAGCAGTATACAGGGGGGTGAGCAGTTCTTC.

The rearrangement uses TRBV10-3 and TRBJ2-1; D is perhaps TRBD2 (5 bases). The CDR3 runs 11 residues. CDR1 is ENHRY, CDR2 SYGVKD, per germline. Trimming shortened V by 8 bases and J by 6 bases, and 8 bases separated the two germline ends. In DNA, the CDR3 is TGTGCCATCTCTGAGGGCAATGAGCAGTTCTTC. Protein sequence: CAISEGNEQFF.

V gene TRBV7-6 combines with J gene TRBJ1-2; the D is unclear. The length of the CDR3 is 16 residues. V was clipped by 5 bases and J by 1 base, with 17 bases between them. Per the germline V gene, CDR1 is SGHVS and CDR2 is FNYEAQ. CDR3 nucleotides: TGTGCCAGCAGCCCAGGACTCCTGGAAGATAACTATGGCTACACCTTC. This translates into CASSPGLLEDNYGYTF.

V and J are TRBV19 and TRBJ2-7; 9 nucleotides match TRBD1. Germline assignment: CDR1 LNHDA and CDR2 SQIVND (reference sequence). There are 16 residues in the CDR3. The V and J ends lost 5 bases and 6 bases, in that order; junction bases with no gene match: 14. The CDR3 reads CASSQVAGQGYSEQYF. In DNA, the CDR3 is TGTGCCAGTAGTCAGGTCGCGGGACAGGGATATAGCGAGCAGTACTTC.

The rearrangement links TRBV28 to TRBJ1-3, with a possible D match to TRBD1 (5 bases). The V end lost 9 bases, the J end lost 5 bases, and 14 bases lay between the germline ends. The CDR3 totals 13 residues. The germline CDR1 and CDR2 sequences are MDHEN and SYDVKM. CDR3 in amino acids: CASIQAGRNTIYF. CDR3 DNA: TGTGCCAGTATTCAGGCAGGGAGAAACACCATATATTTT.

This chain joins TRBV2 and TRBJ1-2; possibly TRBD1 for D (6 bases). V was pared by 4 bases and J by 6 bases, with 12 bases between. The CDR3 consists of 13 residues. Germline V gene data show CDR1 as SNHLY and CDR2 as FYNNEI. The CDR3 spells CASSVQGQDGYTF. For the CDR3, the DNA is TGTGCCAGCAGTGTCCAGGGGCAAGATGGCTACACCTTC.